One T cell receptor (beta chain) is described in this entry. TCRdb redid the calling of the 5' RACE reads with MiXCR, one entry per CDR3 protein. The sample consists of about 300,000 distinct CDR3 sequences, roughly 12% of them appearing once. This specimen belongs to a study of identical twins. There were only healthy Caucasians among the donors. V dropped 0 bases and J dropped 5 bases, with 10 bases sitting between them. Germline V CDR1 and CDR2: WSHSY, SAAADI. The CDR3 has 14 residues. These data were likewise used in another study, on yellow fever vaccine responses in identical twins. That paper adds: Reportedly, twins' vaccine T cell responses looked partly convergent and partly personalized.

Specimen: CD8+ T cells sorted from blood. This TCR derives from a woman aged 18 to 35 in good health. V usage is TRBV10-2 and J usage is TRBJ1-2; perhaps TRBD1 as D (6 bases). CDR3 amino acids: CASSESVTGYGYTF. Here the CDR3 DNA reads TGCGCCAGCAGTGAGTCCGTGACAGGATATGGCTACACCTTC.